The rows below give T cell receptor beta chains drawn from one sample of a study of blood T cell repertoires in COVID-19. Sequenced by immunoSEQ multiplex PCR; TCRdb stores in-frame clones only, minus some. The sample lists about 170,000 clones, about nine tenths seen once, with around 3.5% in the top ten. Source material: peripheral blood. All receptors come from a man between 65 and 85 years old with acute or convalescent COVID-19. The CDR3 runs from the conserved cysteine through the conserved F or W.

TRBV30	TRBJ2-5	CAWSVPGAIRETQYF
TRBV14	TRBJ2-2	CASSQGKGANTGELFF
TRBV30	TRBJ2-1	CAHGTGKGTNEQFF
TRBV6-5	TRBJ1-6	CASSQTGRNSPLHF
TRBV24-1	TRBJ2-3	CATSDFLRTGEDTQYF
TRBV10-3	TRBJ2-5	CAIGLAGDRQETQYF
TRBV5-8	TRBJ1-5	CASSFHVGTANQPQHF
TRBV9	TRBJ1-4	CASSPGTGSEKLFF
TRBV7-8	TRBJ2-2	CASSLLARVAGELFF
TRBV11-3	TRBJ2-3	CASSLGGSATDTQYF
TRBV15	TRBJ1-5	CATSRGRTGGYQPQHF
TRBV13	TRBJ2-5	CASTPGRGYQETQYF
TRBV2	TRBJ2-7	CASAPTRYEQYF
TRBV2	TRBJ2-2	CASRDSPNTGELFF
TRBV19	TRBJ2-1	CASSIMGGSEQFF
TRBV6-5	TRBJ1-3	CASSRREAGNTIYF
TRBV21-1	TRBJ2-3	CASSKAGLAGGRGPDTQYF
TRBV10-3	TRBJ1-4	CATGQTNEKLFF
TRBV2	TRBJ1-4	CASSGPQGATNEKLFF
TRBV7-9	TRBJ2-5	CASSLAGRAGNQETQYF
TRBV5-6	TRBJ2-1	CASSLSEYNEQFF
TRBV7-9	TRBJ2-2	CASSPNWDSTGELFF
TRBV12-5	TRBJ2-7	CASGLGVAYEQYF
TRBV5-1	TRBJ2-2	CASSLPRANTGELFF
TRBV7-9	TRBJ1-6	CASSTGTGNNSPLHF
TRBV27	TRBJ1-5	CASSLVQGNQPQHF
TRBV28	TRBJ2-7	CASSSGGTSGVKQYF
TRBV10-1	TRBJ1-4	CASSDGTDLNEKLFF
TRBV5-1	TRBJ2-5	CASSSEGAETQYF
TRBV2	TRBJ1-5	CASRLSDRGYSNQPQHF
TRBV19	TRBJ1-5	CASSPDSLRDQPQHF
TRBV29-1	TRBJ2-3	CTAPTSGFRTDTQYF
TRBV6-6	TRBJ1-1	CASIRDINTEAFF
TRBV4-1	TRBJ2-2	CASSHNPGSTGELFF